Following are 12 T cell receptor beta chains from one sample sequenced in a study of breast tumors, draining lymph nodes, adjacent tissues. A single record per CDR3 protein comes from TCRdb applying MiXCR to the multiplex PCR reads. The data hold tens of thousands of distinct CDR3 sequences, with approximately 51% observed a single time. Sequencing input: breast tumor tissue. The receptors derive from a female donor with breast cancer. Some clones in this sample may be carry-over from other donors' samples.

This clonotype was recorded once. V is TRBV12-3 or TRBV12-4 and J is TRBJ1-2; 7 positions agree with TRBD1. The CDR3 is 15 amino acids. Losses at the gene ends were 6 bases for V and 2 bases for J; bases not matched to a gene: 9. The CDR3: CASRSTRGKNYGYTF. The CDR3 bases are TGTGCCAGCAGATCGACCAGGGGGAAAAACTATGGCTACACCTTC.

This clonotype has ten or more counts. The gene calls are TRBV12-3 or TRBV12-4 and TRBJ2-1, with 8 bases lining up with TRBD2. With 3 bases clipped from V and 16 bases from J, the junction kept 8 bases outside the gene matches. There are 12 residues in the CDR3. In DNA, the CDR3 is TGTGCCAGCAGTTTGGACGGGACTAGGATCTTCTTC. Protein product: CASSLDGTRIFF.

The V call is TRBV5-1, the J call TRBJ1-2, with a possible D match to TRBD1 (5 bases). CDR1 and CDR2 from the germline V gene are SGHRS and YFSETQ. CDR3 size: 17 residues. Deletions cut 2 bases from V and 0 bases from J, with 17 bases between. The CDR3 sequence: CASSFTARQGANYGYTF. The CDR3 DNA reads TGCGCCAGCAGCTTCACAGCCCGGCAGGGTGCTAACTATGGCTACACCTTC.

This clonotype was counted at least ten times. The V call is TRBV12-3 or TRBV12-4, the J call TRBJ1-2; possibly TRBD1 for D (6 bases). Trimming cost V 4 bases and J 1 base, with 7 bases left between them. CDR3 length: 13 amino acids. CDR3 sequence reads: CASSSQGNYGYTF. CDR3 coding DNA: TGTGCCAGCAGTTCACAGGGTAACTATGGCTACACCTTC.

This clonotype was detected many times. This chain links TRBV5-8 with TRBJ2-7; no firm D call. CDR1 SGHTS and CDR2 YDEGEE come from the germline V gene. Between the trimmed V and J ends, which lost 0 bases and 2 bases, there was a span of 3 bases. The CDR3 covers 12 residues. The CDR3 here is CASSLDAYEQYF. CDR3 DNA sequence: TGTGCCAGCAGCTTGGACGCCTACGAGCAGTACTTC.

This clonotype was seen ten or more times. It may be a read error: a sequence one base away is much more abundant. The V call is TRBV5-5, the J call TRBJ2-7; TRBD2 matches at 7 bases. The V gene end was trimmed by 4 bases and the J gene end by 0 bases; junction bases not matched to a gene: 10. Germline V gene lookup returns CDR1 SGHKS and CDR2 YYEKEE (reference sequence). The length of the CDR3 is 16 residues. This chain's CDR3 is CASSELAAGPSYEQYF. The CDR3 bases are TGTGCCAGCAGCGAGCTAGCGGCAGGGCCCTCCTACGAGCAGTACTTC.

V usage is TRBV7-2 and J usage is TRBJ1-3; D is undetermined. This CDR3 spans 19 amino acids. Trimming removed 1 base from V and 1 base from J, with 20 bases in between. The germline CDR1 and CDR2 sequences are SGHTA and FQGNSA. The CDR3 spells CASSLEASGRFESGNTIYF. The CDR3 DNA follows: TGTGCCAGCAGCTTAGAGGCTAGCGGGAGGTTCGAGTCTGGAAACACCATATATTTT.

The chain links TRBV7-2 to TRBJ2-1, with 11 bases matching TRBD2. Germline V gene sequence: CDR1 SGHTA, CDR2 FQGNSA. This CDR3 comprises 16 residues. Trimming cost V 6 bases and J 3 bases; bases outside gene matches: 7. The CDR3 protein is CASRSGTSGDYNEQFF. CDR3 coding DNA: TGTGCCAGCAGGTCAGGGACTAGCGGAGACTACAATGAGCAGTTCTTC.

This clonotype was detected many times. The chain has TRBV27 and TRBJ2-5, with D hard to call. Trimming cost V 5 bases and J 4 bases, with 11 bases left between them. Germline loops: CDR1 MNHEY, CDR2 SMNVEV (reference sequence). CDR3 size: 13 residues. The CDR3 DNA reads TGTGCCAGCAGTAATCGAAGAGGAGAGACCCAGTACTTC. Protein sequence: CASSNRRGETQYF.

This clonotype occurred many times. This sequence joins TRBV27 and TRBJ2-3; 9 bases are a match to TRBD2. V lost 5 bases to trimming and J lost 8 bases; unmatched junction nucleotides: 14. The CDR3 extends over 16 amino acids. The germline CDR1 and CDR2 sequences are MNHEY and SMNVEV (reference sequence). This chain's CDR3 is CASSPQGSGRQGTQYF. In DNA form, the CDR3 reads TGTGCCAGCAGTCCCCAGGGGAGCGGGAGGCAGGGTACGCAGTATTTT.

This clonotype was picked up one time. V is TRBV5-8 and J is TRBJ1-2; D is ambiguous. The CDR3 contains 10 residues. Per the germline V gene, CDR1 is SGHTS and CDR2 is YDEGEE. V was shortened by 2 bases and J by 13 bases, with 9 bases between the two germline ends. CDR3 sequence: CASSFVDGTF. Written as DNA, the CDR3 is TGTGCCAGCAGCTTCGTCGACGGCACCTTC.

This clonotype was seen many times. This chain joins TRBV6-4 and TRBJ2-7; D may be TRBD1 (6 bases). The germline CDR1 and CDR2 sequences are MRHNA and SNTAGT. This CDR3 region has 14 residues. Trimming stripped 7 bases from V and 0 bases from J, with 13 bases between. The CDR3 region is CASIEGDISYEQYF. DNA of the CDR3: TGTGCCAGCATTGAGGGGGACATCTCCTACGAGCAGTACTTC.